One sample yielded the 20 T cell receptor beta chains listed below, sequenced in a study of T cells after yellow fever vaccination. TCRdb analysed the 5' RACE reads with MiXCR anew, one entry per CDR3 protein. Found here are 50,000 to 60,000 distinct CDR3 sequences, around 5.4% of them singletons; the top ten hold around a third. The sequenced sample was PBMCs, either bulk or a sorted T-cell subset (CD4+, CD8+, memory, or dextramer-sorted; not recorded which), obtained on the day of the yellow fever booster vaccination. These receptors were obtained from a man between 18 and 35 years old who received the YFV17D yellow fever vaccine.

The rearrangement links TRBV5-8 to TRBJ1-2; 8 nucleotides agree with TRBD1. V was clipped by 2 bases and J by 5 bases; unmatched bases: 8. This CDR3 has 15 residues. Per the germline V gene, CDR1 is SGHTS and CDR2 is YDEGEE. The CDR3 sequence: CASSLRTGRTYGYTF. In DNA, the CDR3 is TGTGCCAGCAGCTTAAGGACAGGGCGAACTTATGGCTACACCTTC. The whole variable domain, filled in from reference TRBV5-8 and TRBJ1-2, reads EAGVTQSPTHLIKTRGQQATLRCSPISGHTSVYWYQQALGLGLQFLLWYDEGEERNRGNFPPRFSGRQFPNYSSELNVNALELEDSALYLCASSLRTGRTYGYTFGSGTRLTVV.

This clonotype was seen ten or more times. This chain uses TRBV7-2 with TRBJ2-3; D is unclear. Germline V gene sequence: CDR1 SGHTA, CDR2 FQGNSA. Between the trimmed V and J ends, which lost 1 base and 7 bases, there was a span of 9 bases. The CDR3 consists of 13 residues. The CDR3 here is CASSLGGPNTQYF. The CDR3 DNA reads TGTGCCAGCAGCTTAGGTGGACCGAATACGCAGTATTTT.

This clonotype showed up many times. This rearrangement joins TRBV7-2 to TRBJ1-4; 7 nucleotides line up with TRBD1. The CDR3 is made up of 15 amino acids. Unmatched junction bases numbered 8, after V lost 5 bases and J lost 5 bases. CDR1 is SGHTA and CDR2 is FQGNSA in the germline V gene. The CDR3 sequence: CASSAHRGPNEKLFF. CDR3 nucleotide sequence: TGTGCCAGCAGCGCTCACAGGGGTCCAAATGAAAAACTGTTTTTT.

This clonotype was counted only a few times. CDR3 DNA: TGTGCCAGCAGCCTTGACAGCTACAATGAGCAGTTCTTC. Amino acid sequence: CASSLDSYNEQFF. The rearrangement joins TRBV7-2 to TRBJ2-1; D may be TRBD1 (5 bases). This CDR3 comprises 13 residues. Germline loops: CDR1 SGHTA, CDR2 FQGNSA. V was cut by 5 bases and J by 3 bases, with 8 bases left in between.

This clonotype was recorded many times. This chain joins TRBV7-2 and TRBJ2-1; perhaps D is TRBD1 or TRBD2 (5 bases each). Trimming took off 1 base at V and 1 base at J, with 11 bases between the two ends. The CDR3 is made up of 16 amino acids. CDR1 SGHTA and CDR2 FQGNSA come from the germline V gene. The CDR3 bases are TGTGCCAGCAGCTTAGGTCCAGGGAGATCCTACAATGAGCAGTTCTTC. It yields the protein CASSLGPGRSYNEQFF.

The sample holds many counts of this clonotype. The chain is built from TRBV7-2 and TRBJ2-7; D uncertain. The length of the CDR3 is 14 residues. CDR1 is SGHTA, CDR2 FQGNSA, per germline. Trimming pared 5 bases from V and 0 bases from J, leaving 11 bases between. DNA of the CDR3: TGTGCCAGCAGCCCCCAGCCAGGCTCCTACGAGCAGTACGTC. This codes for CASSPQPGSYEQYV.

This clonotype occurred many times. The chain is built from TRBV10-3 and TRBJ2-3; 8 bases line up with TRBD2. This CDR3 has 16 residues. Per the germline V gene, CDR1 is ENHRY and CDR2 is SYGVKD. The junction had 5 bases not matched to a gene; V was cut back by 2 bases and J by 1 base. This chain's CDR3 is CAISEASGSGTDTQYF. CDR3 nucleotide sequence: TGTGCCATCAGTGAGGCTAGCGGGTCAGGCACAGATACGCAGTATTTT.

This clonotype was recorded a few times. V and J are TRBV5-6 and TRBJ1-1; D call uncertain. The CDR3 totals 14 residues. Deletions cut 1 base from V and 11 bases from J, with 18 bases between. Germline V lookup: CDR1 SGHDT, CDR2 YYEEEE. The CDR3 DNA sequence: TGTGCCAGCAGCTTGCCGGGTGGCGCGTTAGGGGCTTTCTTT. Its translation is CASSLPGGALGAFF.

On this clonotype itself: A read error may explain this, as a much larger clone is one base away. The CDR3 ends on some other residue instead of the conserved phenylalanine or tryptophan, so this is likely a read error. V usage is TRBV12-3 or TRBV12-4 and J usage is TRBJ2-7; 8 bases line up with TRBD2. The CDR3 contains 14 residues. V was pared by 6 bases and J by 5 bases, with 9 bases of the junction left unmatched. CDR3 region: CASSPGTSHDEQYI. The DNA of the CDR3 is TGTGCCAGCAGCCCCGGGACTAGTCATGACGAGCAGTACATC.

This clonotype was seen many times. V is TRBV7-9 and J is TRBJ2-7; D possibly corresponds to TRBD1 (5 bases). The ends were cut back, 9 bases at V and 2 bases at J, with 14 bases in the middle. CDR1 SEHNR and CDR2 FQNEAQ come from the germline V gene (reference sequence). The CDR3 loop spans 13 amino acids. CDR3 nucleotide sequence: TGTGCCAGTGCACCAGGGCTCACCTACGAGCAGTACTTC. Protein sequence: CASAPGLTYEQYF.

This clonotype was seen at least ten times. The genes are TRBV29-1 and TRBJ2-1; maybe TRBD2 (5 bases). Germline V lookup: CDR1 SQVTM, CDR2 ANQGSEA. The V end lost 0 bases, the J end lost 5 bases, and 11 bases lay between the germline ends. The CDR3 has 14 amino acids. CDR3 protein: CSVEDDGVDNEQFF. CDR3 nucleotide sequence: TGCAGCGTTGAAGATGACGGGGTAGACAATGAGCAGTTCTTC.

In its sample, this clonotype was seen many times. CDR3 DNA: TGTGCCAGCAGCCTACGGCGGGGGGCCATCGATGAGCAGTTCTTC. It specifies CASSLRRGAIDEQFF. The J gene is TRBJ2-1, the V gene TRBV7-2; 8 bases align to TRBD2. Trimming took 5 bases from V and 8 from J; bases not matched to a gene: 11. The germline gives CDR1 SGHTA, CDR2 FQGNSA. CDR3 size: 15 residues. The full variable domain, its missing parts supplied by reference TRBV7-2 and TRBJ2-1, is GAGVSQSPSNKVTEKGKDVELRCDPISGHTALYWYRQSLGQGLEFLIYFQGNSAPDKSGLPSDRFSAERTGGSVSTLTIQRTQQEDSAVYLCASSLRRGAIDEQFFGPGTRLTVL.

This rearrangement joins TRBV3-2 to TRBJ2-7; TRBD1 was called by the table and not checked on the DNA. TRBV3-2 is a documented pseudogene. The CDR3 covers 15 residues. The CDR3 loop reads CASSQIAGTLYEQYF. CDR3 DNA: TGTGCCAGCAGCCAAATTGCCGGGACCCTCTACGAGCAGTACTTC.

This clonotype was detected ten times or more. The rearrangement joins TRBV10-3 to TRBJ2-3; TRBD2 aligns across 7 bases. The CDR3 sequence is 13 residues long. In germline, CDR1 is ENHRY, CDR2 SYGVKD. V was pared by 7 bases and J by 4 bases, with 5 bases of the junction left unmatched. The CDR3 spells CAIKAGRADTQYF. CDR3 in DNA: TGTGCCATCAAGGCGGGGAGGGCAGATACGCAGTATTTT.

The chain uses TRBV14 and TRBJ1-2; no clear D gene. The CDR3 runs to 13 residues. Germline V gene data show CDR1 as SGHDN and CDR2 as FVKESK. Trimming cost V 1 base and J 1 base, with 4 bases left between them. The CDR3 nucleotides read TGTGCCAGCAGCCAAGTCGGTAACTATGGCTACACCTTC. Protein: CASSQVGNYGYTF. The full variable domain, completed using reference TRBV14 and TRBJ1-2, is EAGVTQFPSHSVIEKGQTVTLRCDPISGHDNLYWYRRVMGKEIKFLLHFVKESKQDESGMPNNRFLAERTGGTYSTLKVQPAELEDSGVYFCASSQVGNYGYTFGSGTRLTVV.

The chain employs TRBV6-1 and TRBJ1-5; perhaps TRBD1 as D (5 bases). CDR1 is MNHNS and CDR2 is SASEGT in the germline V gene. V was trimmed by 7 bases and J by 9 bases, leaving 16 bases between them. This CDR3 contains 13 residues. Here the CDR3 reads CASTGELGGPQHF. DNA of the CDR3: TGTGCCAGCACTGGGGAGCTCGGGGGGCCCCAGCATTTT.

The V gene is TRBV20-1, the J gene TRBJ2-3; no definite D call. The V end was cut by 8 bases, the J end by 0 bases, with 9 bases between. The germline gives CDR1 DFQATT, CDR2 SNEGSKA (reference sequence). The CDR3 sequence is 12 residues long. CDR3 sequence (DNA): TGCAGTCTGCGGCTGAGCACAGATACGCAGTATTTT. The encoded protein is CSLRLSTDTQYF.

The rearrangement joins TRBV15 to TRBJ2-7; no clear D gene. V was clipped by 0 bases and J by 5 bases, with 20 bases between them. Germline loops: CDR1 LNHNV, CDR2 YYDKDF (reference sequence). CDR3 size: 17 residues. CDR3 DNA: TGTGCCACCAGCAGAGATCTTGGAGACCTTCGAGCCGACGAGCAGTACTTC. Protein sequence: CATSRDLGDLRADEQYF.

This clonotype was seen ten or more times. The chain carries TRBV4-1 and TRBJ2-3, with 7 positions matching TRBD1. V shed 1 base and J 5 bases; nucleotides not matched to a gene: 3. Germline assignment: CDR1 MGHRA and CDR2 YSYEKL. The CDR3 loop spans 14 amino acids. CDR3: CASSQAQGEDTQYF. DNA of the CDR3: TGCGCCAGCAGCCAAGCCCAGGGGGAAGATACGCAGTATTTT.

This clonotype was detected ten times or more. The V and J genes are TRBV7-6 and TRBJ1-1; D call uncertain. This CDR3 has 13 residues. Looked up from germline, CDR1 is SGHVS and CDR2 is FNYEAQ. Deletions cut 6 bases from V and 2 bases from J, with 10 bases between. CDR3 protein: CASRADLNTEAFF. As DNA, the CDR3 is TGTGCCAGCAGAGCAGACCTAAACACTGAAGCTTTCTTT.